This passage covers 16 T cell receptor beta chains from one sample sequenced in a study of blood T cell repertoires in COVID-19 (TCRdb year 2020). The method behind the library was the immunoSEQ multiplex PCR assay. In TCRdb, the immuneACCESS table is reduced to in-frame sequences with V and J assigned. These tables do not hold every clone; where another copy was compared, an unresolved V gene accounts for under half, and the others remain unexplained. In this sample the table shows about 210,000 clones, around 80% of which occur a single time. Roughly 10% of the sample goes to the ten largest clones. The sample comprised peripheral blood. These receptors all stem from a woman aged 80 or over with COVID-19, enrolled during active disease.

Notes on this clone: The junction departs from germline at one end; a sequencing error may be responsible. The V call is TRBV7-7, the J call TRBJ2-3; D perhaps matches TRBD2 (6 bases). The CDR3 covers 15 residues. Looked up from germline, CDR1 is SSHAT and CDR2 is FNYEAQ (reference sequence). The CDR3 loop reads CASSLAEGLTDTQYF. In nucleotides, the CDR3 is TGTGCTAGCAGCTTAGCGGAGGGGCTCACAGATACGCAGTATTTT.

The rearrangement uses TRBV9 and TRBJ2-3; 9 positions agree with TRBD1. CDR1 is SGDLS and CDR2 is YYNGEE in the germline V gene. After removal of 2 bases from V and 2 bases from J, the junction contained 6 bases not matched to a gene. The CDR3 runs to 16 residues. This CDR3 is CASSVVGQGSTDTQYF. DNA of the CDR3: TGTGCCAGCAGCGTGGTGGGACAGGGTTCCACAGATACGCAGTATTTT.

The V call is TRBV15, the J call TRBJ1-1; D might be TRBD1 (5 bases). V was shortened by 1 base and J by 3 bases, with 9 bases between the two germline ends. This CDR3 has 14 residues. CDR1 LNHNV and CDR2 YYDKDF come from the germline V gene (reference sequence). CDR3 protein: CATSRGGDDTEAFF. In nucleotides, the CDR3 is TGTGCCACCAGCAGAGGGGGCGACGACACTGAAGCTTTCTTT.

The CDR3 region has the DNA TGTGCCAGCAGTTGGGGACAGAGAGCATCGTATGGCTACACCTTC. Its translation: CASSWGQRASYGYTF. This rearrangement joins TRBV28 to TRBJ1-2; 7 nucleotides agree with TRBD1. V gave up 4 bases and J gave up 5 bases; unmatched junction bases: 10. Germline V lookup: CDR1 MDHEN, CDR2 SYDVKM. There are 15 residues in the CDR3.

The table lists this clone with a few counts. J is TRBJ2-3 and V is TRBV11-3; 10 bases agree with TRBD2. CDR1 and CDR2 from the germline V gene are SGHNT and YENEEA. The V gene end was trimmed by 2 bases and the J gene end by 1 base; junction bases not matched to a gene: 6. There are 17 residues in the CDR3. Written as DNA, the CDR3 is TGTGCCAGCAGCTTAAGGTCCGGGACTAGCGGCACAGATACGCAGTATTTT. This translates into CASSLRSGTSGTDTQYF.

In DNA form, the CDR3 reads TGTGCCAGCAGTGTACAGGGGTGGTATGGCTACACCTTC. Translating it yields CASSVQGWYGYTF. The chain carries TRBV28 and TRBJ1-2; 7 bases agree with TRBD1. The CDR3 has 13 amino acids. Germline V gene lookup returns CDR1 MDHEN and CDR2 SYDVKM. The V gene end was trimmed by 5 bases and the J gene end by 5 bases; junction bases not matched to a gene: 5.

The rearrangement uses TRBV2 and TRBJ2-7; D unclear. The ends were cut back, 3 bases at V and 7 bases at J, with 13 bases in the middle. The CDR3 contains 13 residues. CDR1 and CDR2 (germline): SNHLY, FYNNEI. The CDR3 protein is CASSEIVSVEQYV. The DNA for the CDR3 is TGTGCCAGCAGTGAGATAGTTAGTGTTGAGCAGTACGTC.

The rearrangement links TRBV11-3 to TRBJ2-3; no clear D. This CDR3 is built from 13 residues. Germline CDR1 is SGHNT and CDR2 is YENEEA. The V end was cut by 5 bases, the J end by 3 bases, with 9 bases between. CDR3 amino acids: CASSARITDTQYF. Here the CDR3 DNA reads TGTGCCAGCAGCGCGAGAATAACAGATACGCAGTATTTT.

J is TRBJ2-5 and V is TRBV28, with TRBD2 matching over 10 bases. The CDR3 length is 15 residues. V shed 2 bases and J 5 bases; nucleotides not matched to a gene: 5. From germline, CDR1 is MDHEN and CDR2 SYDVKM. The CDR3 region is CASSLASGGGETQYF. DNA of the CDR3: TGTGCCAGCAGTTTAGCTAGCGGGGGAGGGGAGACCCAGTACTTC.

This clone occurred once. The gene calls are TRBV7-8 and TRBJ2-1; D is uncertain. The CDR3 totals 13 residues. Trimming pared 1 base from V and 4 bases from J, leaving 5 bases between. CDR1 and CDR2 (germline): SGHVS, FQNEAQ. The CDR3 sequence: CASSLGIYNEQFF. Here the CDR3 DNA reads TGTGCCAGCAGCTTAGGTATATACAATGAGCAGTTCTTC. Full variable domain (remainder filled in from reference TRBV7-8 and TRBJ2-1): GAGVSQSPRYKVAKRGQDVALRCDPISGHVSLFWYQQALGQGPEFLTYFQNEAQLDKSGLPSDRFFAERPEGSVSTLKIQRTQQEDSAVYLCASSLGIYNEQFFGPGTRLTVL.

This CDR3 is CASSIIEVFQYF. CDR3 sequence (DNA): TGTGCCAGCAGCATAATAGAGGTTTTTCAGTACTTC. This chain links TRBV7-9 with TRBJ2-4, with D hard to call. Trimming removed 5 bases at V and 11 bases at J, with 13 bases between. The CDR3 sequence is 12 residues long. Germline assignment: CDR1 SEHNR and CDR2 FQNEAQ (reference sequence).

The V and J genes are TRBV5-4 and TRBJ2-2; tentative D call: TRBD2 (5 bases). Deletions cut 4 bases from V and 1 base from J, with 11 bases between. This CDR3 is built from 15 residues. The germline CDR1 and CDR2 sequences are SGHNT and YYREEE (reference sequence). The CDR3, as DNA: TGTGCCAGCAGCCCTGGAGGCCAGAACACCGGGGAGCTGTTTTTT. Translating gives CASSPGGQNTGELFF.

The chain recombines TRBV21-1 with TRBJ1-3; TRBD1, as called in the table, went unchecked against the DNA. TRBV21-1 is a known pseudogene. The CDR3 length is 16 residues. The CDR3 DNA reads TGTGCCAGCAGCAAAGCGCAGGGGGCTTCTGGAAACACCATATATTTT. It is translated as CASSKAQGASGNTIYF.

CDR3 nucleotides: TGTGCCAGCAGCCAGGGCGGGACAGGCCAAGAGACCCAGTACTTC. Translated, it gives CASSQGGTGQETQYF. The chain couples TRBV3-1 (or the pseudogene TRBV3-2) to TRBJ2-5; 8 bases align to TRBD1. Germline V lookup: CDR1 LGHDT, CDR2 YNNKEL (reference sequence). This CDR3 comprises 15 residues. Trimming cost V 3 bases and J 1 base; bases outside gene matches: 4.

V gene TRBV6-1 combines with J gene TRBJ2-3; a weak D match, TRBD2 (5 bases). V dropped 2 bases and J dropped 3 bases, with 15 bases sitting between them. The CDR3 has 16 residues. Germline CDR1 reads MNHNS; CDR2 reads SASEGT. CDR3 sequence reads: CASSESPRAGTDTQYF. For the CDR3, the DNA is TGTGCCAGCAGTGAATCCCCGAGGGCTGGAACAGATACGCAGTATTTT.

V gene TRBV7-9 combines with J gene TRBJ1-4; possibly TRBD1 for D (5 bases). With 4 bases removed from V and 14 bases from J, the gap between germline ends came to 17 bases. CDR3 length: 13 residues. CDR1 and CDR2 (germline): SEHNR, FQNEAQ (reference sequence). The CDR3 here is CASSSPLRGSLFF. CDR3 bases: TGTGCCAGCAGCTCACCTCTTAGGGGTAGCCTGTTTTTT.